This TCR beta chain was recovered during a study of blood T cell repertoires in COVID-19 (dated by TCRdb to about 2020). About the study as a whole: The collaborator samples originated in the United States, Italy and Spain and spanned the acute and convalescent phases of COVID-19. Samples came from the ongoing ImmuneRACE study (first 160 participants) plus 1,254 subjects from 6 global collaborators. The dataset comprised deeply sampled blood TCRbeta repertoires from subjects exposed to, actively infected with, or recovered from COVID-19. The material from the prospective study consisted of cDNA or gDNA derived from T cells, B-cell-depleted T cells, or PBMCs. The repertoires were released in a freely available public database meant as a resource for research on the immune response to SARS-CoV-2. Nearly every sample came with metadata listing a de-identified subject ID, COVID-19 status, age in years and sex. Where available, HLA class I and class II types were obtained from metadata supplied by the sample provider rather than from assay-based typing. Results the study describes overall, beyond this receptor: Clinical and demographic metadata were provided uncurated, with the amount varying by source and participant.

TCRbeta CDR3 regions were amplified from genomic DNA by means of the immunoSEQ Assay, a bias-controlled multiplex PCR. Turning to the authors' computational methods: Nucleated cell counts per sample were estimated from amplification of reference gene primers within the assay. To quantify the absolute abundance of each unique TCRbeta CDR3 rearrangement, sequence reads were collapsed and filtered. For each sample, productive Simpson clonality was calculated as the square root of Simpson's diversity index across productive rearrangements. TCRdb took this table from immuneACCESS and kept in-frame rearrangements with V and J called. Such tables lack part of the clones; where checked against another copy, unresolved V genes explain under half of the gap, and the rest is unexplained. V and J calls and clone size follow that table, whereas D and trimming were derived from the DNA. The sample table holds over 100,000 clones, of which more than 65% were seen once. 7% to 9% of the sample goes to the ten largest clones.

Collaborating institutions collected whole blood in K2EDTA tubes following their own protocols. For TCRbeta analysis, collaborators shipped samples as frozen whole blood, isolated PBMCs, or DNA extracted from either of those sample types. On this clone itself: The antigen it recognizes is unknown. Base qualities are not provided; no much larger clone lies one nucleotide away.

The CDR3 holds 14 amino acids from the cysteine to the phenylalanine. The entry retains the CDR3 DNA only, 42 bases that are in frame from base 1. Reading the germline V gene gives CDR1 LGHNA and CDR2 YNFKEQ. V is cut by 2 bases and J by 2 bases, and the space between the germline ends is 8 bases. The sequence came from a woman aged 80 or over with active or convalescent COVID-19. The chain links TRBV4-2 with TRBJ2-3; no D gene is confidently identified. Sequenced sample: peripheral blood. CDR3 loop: CASSQLEDTDTQYF. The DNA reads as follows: TGTGCCAGCAGCCAACTCGAGGACACAGATACGCAGTATTTT.